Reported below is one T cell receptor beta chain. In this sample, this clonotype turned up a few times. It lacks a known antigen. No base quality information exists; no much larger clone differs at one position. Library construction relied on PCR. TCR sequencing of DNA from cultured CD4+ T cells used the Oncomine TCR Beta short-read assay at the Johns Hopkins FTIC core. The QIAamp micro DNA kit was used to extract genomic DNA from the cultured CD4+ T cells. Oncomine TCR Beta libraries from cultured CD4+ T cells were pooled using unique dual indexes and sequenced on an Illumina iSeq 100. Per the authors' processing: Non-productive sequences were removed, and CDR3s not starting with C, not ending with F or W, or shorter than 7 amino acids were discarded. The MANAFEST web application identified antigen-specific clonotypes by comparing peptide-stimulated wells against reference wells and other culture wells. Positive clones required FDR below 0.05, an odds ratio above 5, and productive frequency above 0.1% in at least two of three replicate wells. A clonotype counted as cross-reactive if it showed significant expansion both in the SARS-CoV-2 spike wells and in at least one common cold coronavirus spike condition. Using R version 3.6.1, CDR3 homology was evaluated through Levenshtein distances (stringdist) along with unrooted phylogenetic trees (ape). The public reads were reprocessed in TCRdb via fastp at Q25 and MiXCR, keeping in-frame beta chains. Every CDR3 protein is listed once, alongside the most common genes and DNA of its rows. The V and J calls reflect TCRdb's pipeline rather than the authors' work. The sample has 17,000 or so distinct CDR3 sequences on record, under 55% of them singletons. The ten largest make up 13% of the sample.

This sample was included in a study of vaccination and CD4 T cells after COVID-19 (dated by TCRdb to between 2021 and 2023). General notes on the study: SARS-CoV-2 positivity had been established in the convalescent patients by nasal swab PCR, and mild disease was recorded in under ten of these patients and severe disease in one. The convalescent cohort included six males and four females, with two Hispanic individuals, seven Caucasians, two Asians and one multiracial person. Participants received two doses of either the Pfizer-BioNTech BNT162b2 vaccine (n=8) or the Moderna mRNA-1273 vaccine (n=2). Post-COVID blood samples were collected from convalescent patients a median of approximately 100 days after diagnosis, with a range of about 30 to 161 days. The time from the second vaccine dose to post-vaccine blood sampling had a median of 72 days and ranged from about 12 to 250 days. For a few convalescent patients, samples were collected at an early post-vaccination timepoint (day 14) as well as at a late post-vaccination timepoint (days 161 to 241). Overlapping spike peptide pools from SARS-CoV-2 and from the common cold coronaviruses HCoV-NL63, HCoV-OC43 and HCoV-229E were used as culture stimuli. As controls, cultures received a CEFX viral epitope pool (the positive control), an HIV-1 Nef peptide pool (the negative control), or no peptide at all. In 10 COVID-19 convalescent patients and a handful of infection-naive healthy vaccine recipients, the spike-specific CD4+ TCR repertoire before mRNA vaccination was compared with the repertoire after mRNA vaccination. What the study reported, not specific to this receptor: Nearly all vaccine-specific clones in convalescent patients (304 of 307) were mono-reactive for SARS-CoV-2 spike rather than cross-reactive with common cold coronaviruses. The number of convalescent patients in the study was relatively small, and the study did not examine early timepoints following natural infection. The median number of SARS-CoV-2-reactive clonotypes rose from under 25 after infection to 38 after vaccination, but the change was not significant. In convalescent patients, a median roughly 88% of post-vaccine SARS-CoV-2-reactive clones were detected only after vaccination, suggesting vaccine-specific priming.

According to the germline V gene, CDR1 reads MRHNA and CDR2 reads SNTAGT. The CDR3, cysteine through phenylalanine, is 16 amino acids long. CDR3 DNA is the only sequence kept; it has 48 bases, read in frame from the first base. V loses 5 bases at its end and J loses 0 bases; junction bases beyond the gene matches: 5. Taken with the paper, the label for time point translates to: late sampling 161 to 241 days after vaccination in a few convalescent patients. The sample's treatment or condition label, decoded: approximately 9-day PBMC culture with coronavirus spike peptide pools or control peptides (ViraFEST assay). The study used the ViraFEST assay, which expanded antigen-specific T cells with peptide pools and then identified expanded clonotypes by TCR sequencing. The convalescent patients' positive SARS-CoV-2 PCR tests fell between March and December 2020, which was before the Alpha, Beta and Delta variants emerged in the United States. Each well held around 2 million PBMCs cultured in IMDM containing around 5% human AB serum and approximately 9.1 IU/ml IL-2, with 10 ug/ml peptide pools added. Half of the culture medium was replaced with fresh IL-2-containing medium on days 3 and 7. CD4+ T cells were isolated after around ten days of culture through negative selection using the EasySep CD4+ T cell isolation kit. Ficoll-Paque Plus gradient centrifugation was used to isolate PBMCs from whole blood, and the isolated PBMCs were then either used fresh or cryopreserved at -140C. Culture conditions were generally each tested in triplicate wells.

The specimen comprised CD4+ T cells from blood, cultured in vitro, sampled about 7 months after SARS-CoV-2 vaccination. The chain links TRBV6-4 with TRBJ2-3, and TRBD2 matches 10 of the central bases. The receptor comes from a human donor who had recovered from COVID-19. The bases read TGTGCCAGCAGTACAATAGCGGGAGGCAGCACAGATACGCAGTATTTT. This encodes CASSTIAGGSTDTQYF.